Shown below are 7 T cell receptor beta chains from a single sample sequenced in a study of blood T cell repertoires in COVID-19 (TCRdb year 2020). Receptor libraries were prepared by the immunoSEQ multiplex PCR assay. Held by TCRdb, this immuneACCESS table contains in-frame sequences only and omits some clones. Under half of the omission traces to an unresolved V gene where checked; the cause of the rest is unknown. This sample is represented by tens of thousands of clones; about 90% of them were singletons. The biggest ten clones account for about 22% of the sample. Sequencing was performed on peripheral blood. The receptors shown here come from a woman between 50 and 59 years old with active or convalescent COVID-19.

This chain links TRBV19 with TRBJ2-2, with TRBD1 matching 10 bases. V dropped 8 bases and J dropped 4; count of bases not matched to a gene: 10. CDR3 length: 16 amino acids. In germline, CDR1 is LNHDA, CDR2 SQIVND (reference sequence). CDR3 nucleotides: TGTGCCAGTGGGGACAGGGGTGAGACGGGCACCGGGGAGCTGTTTTTT. Its translation is CASGDRGETGTGELFF.

The chain links TRBV5-4 to TRBJ2-7; 7 positions agree with TRBD2. This CDR3 is built from 15 residues. After removal of 0 bases from V and 3 bases from J, the junction contained 6 bases not matched to a gene. Per the germline V gene, CDR1 is SGHNT and CDR2 is YYREEE (reference sequence). The CDR3 coding sequence is TGTGCCAGCAGCTTGGGTCTAGCGGAAAGCTACGAGCAGTACTTC. Encoded protein: CASSLGLAESYEQYF.

The V call is TRBV20-1, the J call TRBJ2-7, with D unclear. The germline gives CDR1 DFQATT, CDR2 SNEGSKA (reference sequence). V lost 5 bases to trimming and J lost 5 bases, with 10 bases between them. The CDR3 totals 11 residues. This CDR3 is CSAASLNEQYF. The CDR3 coding sequence is TGCAGTGCTGCGTCCCTAAACGAGCAGTACTTC.

The chain is built from TRBV9 and TRBJ1-1; weak D call: TRBD1 (6 bases). V was shortened by 0 bases and J by 0 bases, with 9 bases between the two germline ends. The germline V gene has CDR1 SGDLS and CDR2 YYNGEE. The CDR3 is 15 amino acids. CDR3 in amino acids: CASSVEGGLNTEAFF. The CDR3 nucleotides are TGTGCCAGCAGCGTAGAGGGGGGGTTGAACACTGAAGCTTTCTTT.

The J gene is TRBJ1-3, the V gene TRBV4-1; 7 bases are shared with TRBD1. CDR1 MGHRA and CDR2 YSYEKL come from the germline V gene. The CDR3 has 15 residues. V lost 2 bases to trimming and J lost 6 bases; unmatched junction nucleotides: 7. Here the CDR3 reads CASSQTTGIANTIYF. The CDR3 DNA reads as TGCGCCAGCAGCCAAACGACAGGGATTGCAAACACCATATATTTT.

The chain employs TRBV29-1 and TRBJ1-2; 8 bases line up with TRBD1. Germline-derived CDR1 and CDR2 are SQVTM and ANQGSEA. The CDR3 is 16 residues long. V was pared by 3 bases and J by 1 base, with 10 bases of the junction left unmatched. Written as DNA, the CDR3 is TGCAGCGTTGATGAGGGACAGGCGATCCTTAACTATGGCTACACCTTC. This sequence encodes CSVDEGQAILNYGYTF.

The rearrangement links TRBV9 to TRBJ1-2; D is possibly TRBD1 (6 bases). CDR1 is SGDLS, CDR2 YYNGEE, per germline. CDR3 length: 14 amino acids. V dropped 3 bases and J dropped 4 bases, with 13 bases sitting between them. CDR3 region: CASSENTGRYGYTF. The CDR3 nucleotides are TGTGCCAGCAGCGAAAATACAGGGCGCTATGGCTACACCTTC.